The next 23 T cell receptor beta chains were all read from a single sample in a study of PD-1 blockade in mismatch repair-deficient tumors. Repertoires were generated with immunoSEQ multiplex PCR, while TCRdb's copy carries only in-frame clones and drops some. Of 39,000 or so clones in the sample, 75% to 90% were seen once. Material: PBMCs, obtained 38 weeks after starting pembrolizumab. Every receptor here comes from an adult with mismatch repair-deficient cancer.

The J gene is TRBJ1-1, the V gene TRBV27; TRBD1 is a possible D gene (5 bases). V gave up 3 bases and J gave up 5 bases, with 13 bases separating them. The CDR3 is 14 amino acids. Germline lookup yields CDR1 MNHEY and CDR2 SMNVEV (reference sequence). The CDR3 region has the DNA TGTGCCAGCAGTTTGGACATCCGGCGGACTGAAGCTTTCTTT. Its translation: CASSLDIRRTEAFF.

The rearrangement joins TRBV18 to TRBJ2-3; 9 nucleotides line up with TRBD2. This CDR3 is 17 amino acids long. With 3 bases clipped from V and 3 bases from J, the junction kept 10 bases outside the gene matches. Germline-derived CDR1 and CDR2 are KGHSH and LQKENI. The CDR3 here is CASSPGLGSGSTDTQYF. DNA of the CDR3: TGTGCCAGCTCACCGGGGCTTGGTAGCGGGAGTACAGATACGCAGTATTTT.

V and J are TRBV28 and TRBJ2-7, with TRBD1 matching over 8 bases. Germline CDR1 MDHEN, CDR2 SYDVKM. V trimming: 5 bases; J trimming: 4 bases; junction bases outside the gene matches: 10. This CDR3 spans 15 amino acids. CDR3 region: CASSNSRQGRYEQYF. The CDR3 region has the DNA TGTGCCAGCAGTAATAGCCGACAGGGGAGGTACGAGCAGTACTTC.

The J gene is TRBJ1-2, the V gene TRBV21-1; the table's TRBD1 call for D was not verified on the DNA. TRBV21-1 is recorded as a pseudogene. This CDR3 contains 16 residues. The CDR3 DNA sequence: TGTGCCAGCACCGCGGACAGGGCCGCTACTAACTATGGCTACACCTTC. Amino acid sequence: CASTADRAATNYGYTF.

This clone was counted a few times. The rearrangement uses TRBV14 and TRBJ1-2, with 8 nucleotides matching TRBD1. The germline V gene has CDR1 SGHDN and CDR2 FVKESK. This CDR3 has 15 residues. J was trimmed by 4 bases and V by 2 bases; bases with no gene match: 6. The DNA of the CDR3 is TGTGCCAGCAGCCAATGGACAGGGTGGAGCTATGGCTACACCTTC. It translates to CASSQWTGWSYGYTF.

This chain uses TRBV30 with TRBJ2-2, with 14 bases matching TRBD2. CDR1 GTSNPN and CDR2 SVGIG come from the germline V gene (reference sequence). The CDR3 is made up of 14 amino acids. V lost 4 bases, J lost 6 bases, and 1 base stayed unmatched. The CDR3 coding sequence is TGTGCCTGGACGGGACTAGCGGGAGCCGGGGAGCTGTTTTTT. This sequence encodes CAWTGLAGAGELFF. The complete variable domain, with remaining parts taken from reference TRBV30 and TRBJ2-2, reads SQTIHQWPATLVQPVGSPLSLECTVEGTSNPNLYWYRQAAGRGLQLLFYSVGIGQISSEVPQNLSASRPQDRQFILSSKKLLLSDSGFYLCAWTGLAGAGELFFGEGSRLTVL.

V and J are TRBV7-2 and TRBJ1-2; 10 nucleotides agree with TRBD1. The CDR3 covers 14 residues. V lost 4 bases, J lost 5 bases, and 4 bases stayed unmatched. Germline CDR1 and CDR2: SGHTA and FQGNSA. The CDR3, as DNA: TGTGCCAGCAGCTCTCCGGACAGGGGGTATGGCTACACCTTC. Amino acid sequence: CASSSPDRGYGYTF.

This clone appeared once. The CDR3 bases are TGTGCCAGCCGACTAGCGAGTTACAATGAGCAGTTCTTC. Amino acids: CASRLASYNEQFF. The chain has TRBV6-5 and TRBJ2-1, with 8 bases lining up with TRBD2. V gave up 8 bases and J gave up 4 bases; unmatched junction bases: 4. The CDR3 runs 13 residues. Germline V lookup: CDR1 MNHEY, CDR2 SVGAGI.

CDR3 bases: TGCGCCAGCAGCTTGGAAGACAGCGCTAATGAAAAACTGTTTTTT. Encoded protein: CASSLEDSANEKLFF. The chain combines TRBV5-1 with TRBJ1-4; weak D call: TRBD1 (5 bases). Trimming pared 0 bases from V and 3 bases from J, leaving 9 bases between. The CDR3 totals 15 residues. In germline, CDR1 is SGHRS, CDR2 YFSETQ.

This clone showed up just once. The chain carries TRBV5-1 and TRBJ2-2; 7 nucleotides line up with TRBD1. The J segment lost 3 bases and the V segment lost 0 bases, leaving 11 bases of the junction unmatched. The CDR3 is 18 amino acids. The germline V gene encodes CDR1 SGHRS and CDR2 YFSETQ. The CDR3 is CASSLANRGGRDTGELFF. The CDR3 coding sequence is TGCGCCAGCAGCTTGGCCAATCGAGGGGGCCGGGACACCGGGGAGCTGTTTTTT.

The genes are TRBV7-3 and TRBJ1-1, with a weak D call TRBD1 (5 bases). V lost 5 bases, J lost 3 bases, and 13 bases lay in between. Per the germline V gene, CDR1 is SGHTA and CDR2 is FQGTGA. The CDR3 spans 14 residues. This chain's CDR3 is CASSPWGRDTEAFF. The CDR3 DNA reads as TGTGCCAGCAGCCCGTGGGGCAGAGACACTGAAGCTTTCTTT. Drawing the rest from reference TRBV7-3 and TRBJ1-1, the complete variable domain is GAGVSQTPSNKVTEKGKYVELRCDPISGHTALYWYRQSLGQGPEFLIYFQGTGAADDSGLPNDRFFAVRPEGSVSTLKIQRTERGDSAVYLCASSPWGRDTEAFFGQGTRLTVV.

In DNA form, the CDR3 reads TGCGCCAGCAGCTTGCGCGGGGCTAATGAAAAACTGTTTTTT. It specifies CASSLRGANEKLFF. This chain connects TRBV5-1 to TRBJ1-4, with D unresolved. V lost 1 base and J lost 3, with 7 bases in between. Germline V lookup: CDR1 SGHRS, CDR2 YFSETQ. This CDR3 comprises 14 residues.

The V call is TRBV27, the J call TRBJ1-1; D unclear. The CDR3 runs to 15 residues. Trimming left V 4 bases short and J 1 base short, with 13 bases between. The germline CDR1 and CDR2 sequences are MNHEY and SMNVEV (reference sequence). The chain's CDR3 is CASSSLTLKNTEAFF. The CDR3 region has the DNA TGTGCCAGCAGTTCCCTGACACTCAAGAACACTGAAGCTTTCTTT.

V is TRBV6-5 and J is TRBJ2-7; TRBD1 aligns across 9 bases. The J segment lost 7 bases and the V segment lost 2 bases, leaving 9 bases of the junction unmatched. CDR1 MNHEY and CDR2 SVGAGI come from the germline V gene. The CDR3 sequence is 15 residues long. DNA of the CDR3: TGTGCCAGCAGTTACGCGGGACAGGGCCGTGGGGAGCAGTACTTC. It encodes CASSYAGQGRGEQYF.

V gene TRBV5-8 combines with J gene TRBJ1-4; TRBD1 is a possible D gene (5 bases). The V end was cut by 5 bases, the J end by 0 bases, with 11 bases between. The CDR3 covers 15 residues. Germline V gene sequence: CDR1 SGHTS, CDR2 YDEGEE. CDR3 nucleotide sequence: TGTGCCAGCAGGGCGGGGGTAGCAACTAATGAAAAACTGTTTTTT. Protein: CASRAGVATNEKLFF.

The CDR3, as DNA: TGCGCCAGCAGCTTGGCGGGGACTAGCGGGGACGAGCAGTACTTC. Residues: CASSLAGTSGDEQYF. This chain joins TRBV5-1 and TRBJ2-7; TRBD2 agrees at 13 bases. Germline CDR1 SGHRS, CDR2 YFSETQ. The CDR3 covers 15 residues. V gave up 0 bases and J gave up 5 bases; unmatched junction bases: 2.

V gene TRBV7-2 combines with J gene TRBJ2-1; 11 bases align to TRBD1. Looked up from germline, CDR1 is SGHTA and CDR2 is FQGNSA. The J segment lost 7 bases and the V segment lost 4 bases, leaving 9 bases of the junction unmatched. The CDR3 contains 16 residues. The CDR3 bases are TGTGCCAGCAGCTCGTTCCCCGGGACAGGGGGGAATGAGCAGTTCTTC. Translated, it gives CASSSFPGTGGNEQFF.

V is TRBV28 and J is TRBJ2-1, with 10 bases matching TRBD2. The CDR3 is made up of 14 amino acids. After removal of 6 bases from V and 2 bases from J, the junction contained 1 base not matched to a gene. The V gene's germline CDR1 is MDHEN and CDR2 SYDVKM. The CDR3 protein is CASRSGRAYNEQFF. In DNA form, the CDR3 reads TGTGCCAGCAGAAGCGGGAGGGCCTACAATGAGCAGTTCTTC.

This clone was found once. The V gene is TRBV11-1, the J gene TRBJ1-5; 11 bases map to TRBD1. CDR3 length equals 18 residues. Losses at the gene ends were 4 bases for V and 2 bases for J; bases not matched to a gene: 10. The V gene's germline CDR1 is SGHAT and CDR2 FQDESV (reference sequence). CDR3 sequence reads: CASSSGQGARNGNQPQHF. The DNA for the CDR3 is TGTGCCAGCAGCTCTGGACAGGGGGCTCGTAATGGCAATCAGCCCCAGCATTTT.

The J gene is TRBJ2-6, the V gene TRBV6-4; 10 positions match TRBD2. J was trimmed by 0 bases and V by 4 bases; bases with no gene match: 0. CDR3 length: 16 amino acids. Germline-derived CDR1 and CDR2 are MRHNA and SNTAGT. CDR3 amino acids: CASSASGSSGANVLTF. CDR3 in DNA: TGTGCCAGCAGTGCTAGCGGGAGCTCTGGGGCCAACGTCCTGACTTTC.

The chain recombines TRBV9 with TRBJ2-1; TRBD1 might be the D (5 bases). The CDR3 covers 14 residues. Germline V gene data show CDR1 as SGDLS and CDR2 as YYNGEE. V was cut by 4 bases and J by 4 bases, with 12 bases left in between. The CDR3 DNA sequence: TGTGCCAGCAGCTCAGGGAACCCATACAATGAGCAGTTCTTC. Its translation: CASSSGNPYNEQFF. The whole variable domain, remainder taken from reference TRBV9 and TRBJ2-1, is DSGVTQTPKHLITATGQRVTLRCSPRSGDLSVYWYQQSLDQGLQFLIQYYNGEERAKGNILERFSAQQFPDLHSELNLSSLELGDSALYFCASSSGNPYNEQFFGPGTRLTVL.

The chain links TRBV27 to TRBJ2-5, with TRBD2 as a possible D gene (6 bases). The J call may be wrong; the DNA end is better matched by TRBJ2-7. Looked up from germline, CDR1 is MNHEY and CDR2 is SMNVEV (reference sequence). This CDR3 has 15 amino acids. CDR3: CASSLSLAFSYEQYF. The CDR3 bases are TGTGCCAGCAGTTTATCCCTAGCGTTTTCCTACGAGCAGTACTTC.

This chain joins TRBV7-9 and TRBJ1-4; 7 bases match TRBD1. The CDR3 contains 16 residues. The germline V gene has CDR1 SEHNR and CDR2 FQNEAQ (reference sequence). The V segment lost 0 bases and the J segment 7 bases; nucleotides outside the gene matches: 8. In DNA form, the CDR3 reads TGTGCCAGCAGCTTAGCCCGGACAGGTAGCTGTGAAAAACTGTTTTTT. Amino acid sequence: CASSLARTGSCEKLFF.